The entry below gives a single TCR beta chain sequence along with its context. Antigen: not known. This specimen belongs to a study of beta chain features in type 1 diabetes. Overall study: Healthy donors resembled patients in age, gender and cell yields. Examination of sorted cells across all samples involved approximately 100,000,000 cells.

As every portion of the isolated RNA was reverse transcribed, the sequencing read expressed TCRB transcripts. Sequencing was performed with immunoSEQ multiplex PCR; in TCRdb, only in-frame clones are kept and a portion is missing. The sample consists of hundreds of thousands of clones, over 12% of them appearing once. Per the germline V gene, CDR1 is GTSNPN and CDR2 is SVGIG (reference sequence). This CDR3 has 10 residues. Findings and limits, study-wide: VDJ junctions from patients with type 1 diabetes contained fewer insertions and more deletions. Researchers report that Type 1 diabetes patients had moderately but significantly shorter TCRB CDR3s across all four CD4+ subsets.

A heparinised blood draw that averaged roughly 110 mL was obtained once from each donor. The material sequenced was naive CD4+ T cells from blood. The chain couples TRBV30 to TRBJ2-5; D not certain. Near its end, the DNA agrees better with TRBJ2-7, so the J call may be wrong. This clonotype was obtained from a man younger than 35 with type 1 diabetes. CDR3 in amino acids: CAWGLYEQYF. Written as DNA, the CDR3 is TGTGCCTGGGGGCTCTACGAGCAGTACTTC.